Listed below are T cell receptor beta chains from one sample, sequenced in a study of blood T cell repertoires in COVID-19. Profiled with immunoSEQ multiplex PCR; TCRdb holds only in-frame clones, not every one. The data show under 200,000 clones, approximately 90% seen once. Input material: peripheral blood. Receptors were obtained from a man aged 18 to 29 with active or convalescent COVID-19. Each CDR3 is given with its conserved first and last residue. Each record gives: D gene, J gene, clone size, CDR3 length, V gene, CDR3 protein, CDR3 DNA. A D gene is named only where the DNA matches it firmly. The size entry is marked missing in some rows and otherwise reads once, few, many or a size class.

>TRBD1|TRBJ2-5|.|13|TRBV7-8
CASSATGGGAQYF
TGTGCCAGCAGCGCCACAGGGGGTGGGGCCCAGTACTTC
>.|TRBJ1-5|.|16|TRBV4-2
CASSQDVSSSVQPQHF
TGTGCCAGCAGCCAAGATGTGAGTTCCTCGGTACAGCCCCAGCATTTT
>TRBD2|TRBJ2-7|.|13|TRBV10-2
CASSGRELYEQYF
TGCGCCAGCAGTGGGCGGGAGCTCTACGAGCAGTACTTC
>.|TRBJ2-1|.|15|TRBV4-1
CASTKGGNLYNEQFF
TGCGCCAGCACCAAAGGGGGAAATCTCTACAATGAGCAGTTCTTC
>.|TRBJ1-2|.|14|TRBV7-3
CASSPRAGKSGYTF
TGTGCCAGCAGCCCTAGAGCAGGGAAGAGTGGCTACACCTTC
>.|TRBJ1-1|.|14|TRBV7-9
CASSALTGNTEAFF
TGTGCCAGCAGCGCTCTGACAGGGAACACTGAAGCTTTCTTT
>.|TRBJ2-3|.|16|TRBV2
CASSDYLLGATDTQYF
TGTGCCAGCAGTGATTATCTTCTGGGAGCCACAGATACGCAGTATTTT
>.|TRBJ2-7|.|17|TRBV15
CATSRVWVAPVTYEQYF
TGTGCCACCAGCAGAGTATGGGTAGCGCCCGTAACCTACGAGCAGTACTTC
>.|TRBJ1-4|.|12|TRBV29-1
CSVVAPNEKLFF
TGCAGCGTTGTGGCCCCTAATGAAAAACTGTTTTTT
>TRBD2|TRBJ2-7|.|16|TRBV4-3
CASSRVAGAFSYEQYF
TGCGCCAGCAGCCGAGTAGCGGGAGCCTTTTCCTACGAGCAGTACTTC
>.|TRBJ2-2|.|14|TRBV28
CASSLSFGIGELFF
TGTGCCAGCAGTTTAAGTTTCGGGATCGGGGAGCTGTTTTTT
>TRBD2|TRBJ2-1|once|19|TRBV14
CASRGTGTSGSSSYNEQFF
TGTGCCAGCAGAGGCACCGGGACTAGCGGGTCCAGCTCCTACAATGAGCAGTTCTTC
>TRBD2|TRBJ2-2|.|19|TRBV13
CASSTAGGPSYLYTGELFF
TGTGCCAGCAGCACAGCGGGAGGGCCGTCGTATTTGTACACCGGGGAGCTGTTTTTT
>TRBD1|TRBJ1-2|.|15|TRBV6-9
CASSSPGQSNYGYTF
TGTGCCAGCAGTTCCCCGGGACAGAGCAACTATGGCTACACCTTC
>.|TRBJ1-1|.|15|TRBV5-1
CASSSLDSLNTEAFF
TGCGCCAGCAGCTCCCTGGACAGCCTGAACACTGAAGCTTTCTTT
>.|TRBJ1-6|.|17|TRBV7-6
CASSLYPPGAGDSPLHF
TGTGCCAGCAGCTTATACCCCCCGGGCGCGGGGGATTCACCCCTCCACTTT
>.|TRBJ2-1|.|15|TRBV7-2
CASSSFPGLINEQFF
TGTGCCAGCAGCTCATTCCCGGGACTTATAAATGAGCAGTTCTTC
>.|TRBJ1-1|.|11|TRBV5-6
CASSLAYEAFF
TGTGCCAGCAGCTTGGCCTATGAAGCTTTCTTT
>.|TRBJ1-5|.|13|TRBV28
CASRGQYNQPQHF
TGTGCCAGCAGGGGGCAGTACAATCAGCCCCAGCATTTT
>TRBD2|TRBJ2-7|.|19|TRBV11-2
CASSRPGLAANIALYEQYF
TGTGCCAGCAGCCGCCCGGGACTAGCGGCAAACATCGCCCTATACGAGCAGTACTTC
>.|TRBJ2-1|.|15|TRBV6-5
CASSSDSGHYNEQFF
TGTGCCAGCAGTTCCGACTCAGGACACTACAATGAGCAGTTCTTC
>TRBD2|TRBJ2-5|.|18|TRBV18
CASSPPAWTSGNHETQYF
TGTGCCAGCTCACCACCGGCCTGGACTAGCGGGAATCATGAGACCCAGTACTTC
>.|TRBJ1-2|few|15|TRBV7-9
CASSYRGGINYGYTF
TGTGCCAGCAGCTACAGAGGAGGGATAAACTATGGCTACACCTTC
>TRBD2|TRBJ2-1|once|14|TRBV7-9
CASRLAGAYNEQFF
TGTGCCAGCAGGCTAGCGGGGGCCTACAATGAGCAGTTCTTC
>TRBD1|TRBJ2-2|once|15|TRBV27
CASSLYRGATGELFF
TGTGCCAGCAGTTTATACAGGGGTGCGACCGGGGAGCTGTTTTTT
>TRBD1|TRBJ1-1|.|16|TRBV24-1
CATSDSPGGRNTEAFF
TGTGCCACCAGTGATTCACCAGGGGGGAGGAACACTGAAGCTTTCTTT
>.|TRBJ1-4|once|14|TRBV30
CAWRDEGGNEKLFF
TGTGCCTGGAGGGACGAGGGAGGAAATGAAAAACTGTTTTTT
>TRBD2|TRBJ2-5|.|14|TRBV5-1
CASSPIAGPETQYF
TGCGCCAGCAGCCCGATAGCGGGACCAGAGACCCAGTACTTC
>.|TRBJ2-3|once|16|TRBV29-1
CSVVGVPRRGTDTQYF
TGCAGCGTTGTCGGGGTCCCTCGCAGAGGGACAGATACGCAGTATTTT
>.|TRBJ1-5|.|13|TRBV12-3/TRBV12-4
CASSFGVDQPQHF
TGTGCCAGCAGTTTCGGGGTCGATCAGCCCCAGCATTTT
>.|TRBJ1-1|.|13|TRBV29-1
CSVEAGWNTEAFF
TGCAGCGTCGAAGCGGGGTGGAACACTGAAGCTTTCTTT
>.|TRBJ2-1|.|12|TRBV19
CASSPRGGEQFF
TGTGCCAGTAGTCCCCGAGGTGGTGAGCAGTTCTTC
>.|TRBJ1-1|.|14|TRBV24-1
CATSSRGGATEAFF
TGTGCCACCAGTTCTAGAGGAGGGGCAACTGAAGCTTTCTTT
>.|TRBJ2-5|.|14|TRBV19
CASSSRGPGETQYF
TGTGCCAGTAGCAGTCGAGGGCCGGGGGAGACCCAGTACTTC
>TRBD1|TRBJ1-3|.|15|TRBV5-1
CASRTGHEAGNTIYF
TGCGCCAGCAGGACAGGGCACGAAGCTGGAAACACCATATATTTT
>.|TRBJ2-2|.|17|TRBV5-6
CASSLAGTGSVSGELFF
TGTGCCAGCAGCTTGGCCGGTACAGGGAGTGTTTCCGGGGAGCTGTTTTTT
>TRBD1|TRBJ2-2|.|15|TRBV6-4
CASRRAGGITGELFF
TGTGCCAGCAGGAGGGCAGGGGGAATCACCGGGGAGCTGTTTTTT
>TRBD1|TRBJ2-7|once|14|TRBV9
CPKAPGQKSYEQYF
TGCCCCAAAGCCCCGGGACAGAAATCCTACGAGCAGTACTTC
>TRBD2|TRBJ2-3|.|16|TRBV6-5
CASSWGLAGLGDTQYF
TGTGCCAGCAGTTGGGGACTAGCGGGACTTGGGGATACGCAGTATTTT
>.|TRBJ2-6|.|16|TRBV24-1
CATQQGPRSGANVLTF
TGTGCCACTCAACAGGGACCCCGGTCTGGGGCCAACGTCCTGACTTTC
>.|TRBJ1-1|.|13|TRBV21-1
CASTGHLNTEAFF
TGTGCCAGCACGGGACACTTGAACACTGAAGCTTTCTTT
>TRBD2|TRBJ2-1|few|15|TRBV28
CATSLVAGGYNEQFF
TGTGCCACCTCCTTAGTAGCGGGGGGGTACAATGAGCAGTTCTTC
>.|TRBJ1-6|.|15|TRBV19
CASSQQGKNNSPLHF
TGTGCCAGTAGTCAACAGGGTAAAAATAATTCACCCCTCCACTTT
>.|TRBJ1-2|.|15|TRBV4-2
CASSQDERVSGGYTF
TGTGCCAGCAGCCAAGATGAGAGAGTTTCAGGGGGCTACACCTTC
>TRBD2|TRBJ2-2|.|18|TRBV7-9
CASSLELWGGSSTGELFF
TGTGCCAGCAGCTTAGAGTTGTGGGGCGGGAGCTCCACCGGGGAGCTGTTTTTT
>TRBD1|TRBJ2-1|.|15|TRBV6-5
CASSQTGTGLNEQFF
TGTGCCAGCAGCCAGACCGGGACAGGGCTCAATGAGCAGTTCTTC
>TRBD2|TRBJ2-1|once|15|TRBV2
CASTPGLAGTNEQFF
TGTGCCAGCACACCGGGACTAGCGGGAACCAATGAGCAGTTCTTC
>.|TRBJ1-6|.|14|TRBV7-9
CASSFQGYNSPLHF
TGTGCCAGCAGCTTCCAGGGCTATAATTCACCCCTCCACTTT
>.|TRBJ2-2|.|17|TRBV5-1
CASSLGQVGSHSGELFF
TGCGCCAGCAGCTTGGGACAAGTCGGGAGTCACTCCGGGGAGCTGTTTTTT
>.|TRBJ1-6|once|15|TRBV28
CASSFPQGVSSPLHF
TGTGCCAGCAGTTTTCCGCAGGGTGTTAGTTCACCCCTCCACTTT
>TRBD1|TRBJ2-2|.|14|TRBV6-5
CASQTGGDTGELFF
TGTGCCAGCCAGACAGGGGGAGACACCGGGGAGCTGTTTTTT